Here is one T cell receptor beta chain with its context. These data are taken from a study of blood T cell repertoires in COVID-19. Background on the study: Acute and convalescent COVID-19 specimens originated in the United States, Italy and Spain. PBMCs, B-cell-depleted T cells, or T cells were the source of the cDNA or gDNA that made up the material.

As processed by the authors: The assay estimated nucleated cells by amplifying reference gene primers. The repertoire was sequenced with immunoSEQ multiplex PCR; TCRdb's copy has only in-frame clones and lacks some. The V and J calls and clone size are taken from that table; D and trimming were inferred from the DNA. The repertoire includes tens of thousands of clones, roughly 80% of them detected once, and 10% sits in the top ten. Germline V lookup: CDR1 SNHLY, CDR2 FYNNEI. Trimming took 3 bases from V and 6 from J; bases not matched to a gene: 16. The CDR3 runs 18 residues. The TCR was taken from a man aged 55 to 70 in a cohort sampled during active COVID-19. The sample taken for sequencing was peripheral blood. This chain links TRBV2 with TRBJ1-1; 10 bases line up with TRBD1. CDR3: CASSDRRPLRTGGSEAFF. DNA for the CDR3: TGTGCCAGCAGTGATCGTCGACCTCTAAGGACAGGGGGATCTGAAGCTTTCTTT. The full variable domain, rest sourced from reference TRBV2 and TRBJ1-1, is EPEVTQTPSHQVTQMGQEVILRCVPISNHLYFYWYRQILGQKVEFLVSFYNNEISEKSEIFDDQFSVERPDGSNFTLKIRSTKLEDSAMYFCASSDRRPLRTGGSEAFFGQGTRLTVV.